Below, 19 T cell receptor beta chains from the same sample are listed, as sequenced in a study of blood T cell repertoires in COVID-19 (dated by TCRdb to the early 2020s). Library preparation employed the immunoSEQ multiplex PCR assay. The immuneACCESS repertoire file appears here via TCRdb, limited to in-frame rearrangements. These files lack a portion of the clones; in checked studies, under half of the deficit traces to unresolved V genes, and the cause of the others is not known. The sample yields approximately 99,000 clones; around 83% were counted once. The ten largest clones add up to roughly 2% of the sample. Material for sequencing was peripheral blood. The receptors stem from a man in his 70s with active or convalescent COVID-19.

V usage is TRBV20-1 and J usage is TRBJ1-2; 8 bases agree with TRBD1. CDR3 length: 14 residues. Germline V lookup: CDR1 DFQATT, CDR2 SNEGSKA (reference sequence). With V trimmed by 3 bases and J by 4 bases, 7 bases remained unmatched. CDR3 amino acids: CSASMGRGLYGYTF. The CDR3 DNA reads TGCAGTGCTAGTATGGGCAGGGGGCTCTATGGCTACACCTTC.

The rearrangement uses TRBV30 and TRBJ2-3, with TRBD2 matching over 8 bases. Trimming at V came to 5 bases and at J to 0 bases, leaving 16 bases not matched to a gene. CDR3 size: 18 residues. Germline-derived CDR1 and CDR2 are GTSNPN and SVGIG (reference sequence). The CDR3 protein is CAWGRGRGDLFSTDTQYF. DNA for the CDR3: TGTGCCTGGGGTCGGGGGCGGGGGGACCTCTTTAGCACAGATACGCAGTATTTT. The complete variable domain, with remaining parts taken from reference TRBV30 and TRBJ2-3, reads SQTIHQWPATLVQPVGSPLSLECTVEGTSNPNLYWYRQAAGRGLQLLFYSVGIGQISSEVPQNLSASRPQDRQFILSSKKLLLSDSGFYLCAWGRGRGDLFSTDTQYFGPGTRLTVL.

V and J are TRBV4-1 and TRBJ2-5; TRBD2 matches at 11 bases. The V gene end was trimmed by 1 base and the J gene end by 3 bases; junction bases not matched to a gene: 10. Germline-derived CDR1 and CDR2 are MGHRA and YSYEKL. CDR3 size: 18 residues. The CDR3 DNA sequence: TGCGCCAGCAGCCAAGGAACTATTAGCGGGGGGGCGAAAGAGACCCAGTACTTC. Its translation: CASSQGTISGGAKETQYF.

Written as DNA, the CDR3 is TGTGCCTTACGGACAGGTGGTGACACTGAAGCTTTCTTT. Encoded protein: CALRTGGDTEAFF. The chain employs TRBV30 and TRBJ1-1, with 7 bases matching TRBD1. This CDR3 region has 13 residues. The ends lost 7 bases at V and 3 bases at J; junction bases unmatched: 8. Looked up from germline, CDR1 is GTSNPN and CDR2 is SVGIG (reference sequence).

The rearrangement joins TRBV28 to TRBJ1-6; maybe TRBD1 (6 bases). This CDR3 contains 14 residues. Trimming removed 10 bases at V and 8 bases at J, with 18 bases between. Per germline, CDR1 MDHEN and CDR2 SYDVKM. CDR3 sequence (DNA): TGTGCCACCGCCGGGGGGGGCTTACATTCACCCCTCCACTTT. This codes for CATAGGGLHSPLHF.

A remark on this clone: The identical CDR3 is also encoded by other nucleotide sequences in the sample. The V gene is TRBV9, the J gene TRBJ1-3, with D unresolved. Trimming left V 0 bases short and J 4 bases short, with 5 bases between. This CDR3 has 13 residues. The germline V gene has CDR1 SGDLS and CDR2 YYNGEE. The CDR3 DNA reads TGTGCCAGCAGCGTAGCACAGGGAAACACCATATATTTT. This gives the protein CASSVAQGNTIYF.

This chain joins TRBV5-4 and TRBJ2-1; 13 bases match TRBD2. The CDR3 sequence is 15 residues long. The junction had 5 bases not matched to a gene; V was cut back by 1 base and J by 10 bases. Germline CDR1 and CDR2: SGHNT and YYREEE (reference sequence). In DNA, the CDR3 is TGTGCCAGCAGCTTGACTAGCGGGGGGGCAAGAGAGCAGTTCTTC. This gives the protein CASSLTSGGAREQFF.

V is TRBV6-5 and J is TRBJ2-2; the match to TRBD2 covers 11 bases. The germline CDR1 and CDR2 sequences are MNHEY and SVGAGI. The CDR3 consists of 15 residues. Trimming cost V 6 bases and J 4 bases; bases outside gene matches: 4. In DNA form, the CDR3 reads TGTGCCAGCAGAATACTAGCGGGAGCCACCGGGGAGCTGTTTTTT. Its protein is CASRILAGATGELFF.

The chain's CDR3 is CSVVATLQRPEAFF. The CDR3 nucleotides read TGCAGCGTTGTCGCCACACTGCAGAGGCCTGAAGCTTTCTTT. The chain carries TRBV29-1 and TRBJ1-1; no clear D. Trimming removed 4 bases at V and 6 bases at J, with 18 bases between. The CDR3 has 14 residues. Germline CDR1 and CDR2: SQVTM and ANQGSEA. The entire variable domain, with the rest obtained from reference TRBV29-1 and TRBJ1-1, is as follows: SAVISQKPSRDICQRGTSLTIQCQVDSQVTMMFWYRQQPGQSLTLIATANQGSEATYESGFVIDKFPISRPNLTFSTLTVSNMSPEDSSIYLCSVVATLQRPEAFFGQGTRLTVV.

The V gene is TRBV6-5, the J gene TRBJ1-2; 8 positions match TRBD1. Looked up from germline, CDR1 is MNHEY and CDR2 is SVGAGI. The CDR3 consists of 15 residues. The V segment lost 4 bases and the J segment 1 base; nucleotides outside the gene matches: 5. The CDR3 DNA sequence: TGTGCCAGCAGTTCATCCGGACAGGGTAACTATGGCTACACCTTC. Its translation: CASSSSGQGNYGYTF.

This chain uses TRBV6-2 or TRBV6-3 with TRBJ2-1; maybe TRBD1 (6 bases). Between the trimmed V and J ends, which lost 2 bases and 7 bases, there was a span of 21 bases. Germline assignment: CDR1 MNHEY and CDR2 SVGEGT. CDR3 length equals 17 residues. The CDR3 is CASSYLSGAGDWNEQFF. CDR3 in DNA: TGTGCCAGCAGTTACCTAAGTGGGGCAGGGGATTGGAATGAGCAGTTCTTC.

This sequence joins TRBV24-1 and TRBJ2-5; the match to TRBD1 covers 11 bases. CDR3 length equals 16 residues. The germline CDR1 and CDR2 sequences are KGHDR and SFDVKD. J gave up 4 bases and V 1 base, and 4 bases lay outside the gene matches. In nucleotides, the CDR3 is TGTGCCACCAGTGATTTTCGGGACAGGGGGGGAGAGACCCAGTACTTC. This sequence encodes CATSDFRDRGGETQYF.

This clone has a single count. The chain joins TRBV27 to TRBJ2-3; perhaps TRBD1 as D (6 bases). Germline CDR1 reads MNHEY; CDR2 reads SMNVEV (reference sequence). The V end lost 4 bases, the J end lost 4 bases, and 9 bases lay between the germline ends. The CDR3 extends over 13 amino acids. CDR3 sequence: CASSYGGPDTQYF. The CDR3 DNA sequence: TGTGCCAGCAGTTATGGGGGCCCAGATACGCAGTATTTT.

The V and J genes are TRBV7-2 and TRBJ1-6; 9 positions agree with TRBD1. V was clipped by 4 bases and J by 2 bases; unmatched bases: 3. The CDR3 runs to 16 residues. In germline, CDR1 is SGHTA, CDR2 FQGNSA. The chain's CDR3 is CASSSWTGAYNSPLHF. For the CDR3, the DNA is TGTGCCAGCAGCTCGTGGACAGGGGCCTATAATTCACCCCTCCACTTT.

The V and J genes are TRBV6-2 or TRBV6-3 and TRBJ1-2; the match to TRBD1 covers 8 bases. CDR1 MNHEY and CDR2 SVGEGT come from the germline V gene. The trim removed 5 bases at V and 6 bases at J, leaving 8 bases unmatched. This CDR3 is 14 amino acids long. The CDR3 sequence: CASSQLTGADGYTF. CDR3 bases: TGTGCCAGCAGTCAATTGACAGGGGCGGATGGCTACACCTTC.

The V and J genes are TRBV12-3 or TRBV12-4 and TRBJ2-7, with D possibly TRBD1 on 5 matching bases. V shed 5 bases and J shed 5 bases, with 10 bases lying between them. This CDR3 spans 12 amino acids. The CDR3 DNA sequence: TGTGCCAGCAGTCAGGGTTGGGACGAGCAGTACTTC. Protein product: CASSQGWDEQYF.

The chain combines TRBV30 with TRBJ1-5, with a tentative D call TRBD1 (6 bases). The CDR3 runs 17 residues. Trimming removed 3 bases from V and 2 bases from J, with 20 bases in between. Germline CDR1 GTSNPN, CDR2 SVGIG (reference sequence). CDR3 amino acids: CAWSPPSQGTRNQPQHF. CDR3 sequence (DNA): TGTGCCTGGAGCCCCCCGTCCCAGGGGACCCGCAATCAGCCCCAGCATTTT.

The chain joins TRBV5-1 to TRBJ1-5; D is possibly TRBD1 (5 bases). The germline V gene encodes CDR1 SGHRS and CDR2 YFSETQ. V lost 6 bases and J 7 bases, leaving 17 bases between the germline ends. The CDR3 runs 14 residues. Here the CDR3 reads CASTFQGGGQPQHF. CDR3 sequence (DNA): TGCGCCAGCACCTTTCAGGGAGGAGGCCAGCCCCAGCATTTT. Looking up the rest from reference TRBV5-1 and TRBJ1-5 gives the full variable domain: KAGVTQTPRYLIKTRGQQVTLSCSPISGHRSVSWYQQTPGQGLQFLFEYFSETQRNKGNFPGRFSGRQFSNSRSEMNVSTLELGDSALYLCASTFQGGGQPQHFGDGTRLSIL.

The gene calls are TRBV6-5 and TRBJ1-1; TRBD1 matches 9 bases. CDR3 length equals 14 residues. Trimming at V came to 7 bases and at J to 4 bases, leaving 7 bases not matched to a gene. Germline lookup yields CDR1 MNHEY and CDR2 SVGAGI. The CDR3 spells CASTTGGASTEAFF. The CDR3 DNA follows: TGTGCCAGCACCACAGGGGGCGCAAGCACTGAAGCTTTCTTT.